Included here is one T cell receptor beta chain sequence, with context. Its antigen is undetermined. This sample was taken from a study of shared clonotypes between healthy human individuals. Whole-study results and caveats: Generally, naive subsets came out with larger estimated richness than memory subsets. A reduction in generation probabilities was seen for non-shared clonotypes relative to those shared by all four donors.

TCRdb's table, derived via immunoSEQ multiplex PCR, lists solely in-frame clones and lacks some. The sample records over a million clones, approximately 80% being singletons. The TCR originated in a young man in good health. Some clones in this sample may be carry-over from other donors' samples. Sequenced material: memory CD4+ T cells from PBMCs. As for subset: CD45RA-negative fraction.

The CDR3 DNA is TGTGCCAGCAGTACGCAGGGAATGGGCAATCAGCCCCAGCATTTT. This encodes CASSTQGMGNQPQHF. The chain joins TRBV27 to TRBJ1-5; possibly TRBD1 for D (5 bases). V was pared by 5 bases and J by 2 bases, with 13 bases between. CDR1 and CDR2 (germline): MNHEY, SMNVEV (reference sequence). CDR3 length: 15 amino acids.